This note documents a single T cell receptor (beta chain) sequence. Its antigen remains unknown. Within the ViraFEST assay, antigen-specific CD4+ T cells underwent expansion with viral peptide pools prior to sequencing. CD4+ T cells were isolated after approximately 10 days of culture. In the vaccine recipients, nucleocapsid antibodies were negative and there was no prior SARS-CoV-2 infection. Wells of roughly 2 million PBMC each were grown with approximately 10 IU/ml IL-2 and roughly 10 ug/ml peptides. Half of the medium was exchanged for IL-2 medium on both days 3 and 7. This entry is derived from a study of vaccination effects on CD4 cells after COVID-19. Broader study findings: Sampling in the study covered few convalescent patients and included no early post-infection timepoints. In the late period after vaccination, infection- and vaccine-induced clones contracted markedly.

The table came from immunoSEQ multiplex PCR; TCRdb's copy has only in-frame clones and leaves some out. The sample lists fewer than 40,000 clones, 55% to 75% seen once, with 22% in the top ten. The germline V gene has CDR1 MDHEN and CDR2 SYDVKM. The CDR3 has 15 residues. The J segment lost 2 bases and the V segment lost 6 bases, leaving 5 bases of the junction unmatched. This sequence joins TRBV28 and TRBJ2-1; 9 bases agree with TRBD1. The clonotype comes from a human donor who received a COVID-19 vaccine. Sample: CD4+ T cells from PBMCs cultured with SARS-CoV-2 spike peptides, taken before COVID-19 vaccination. This chain's CDR3 is CASRTGTGTYNEQFF. Written as DNA, the CDR3 is TGTGCCAGCAGAACCGGGACAGGGACCTACAATGAGCAGTTCTTC.